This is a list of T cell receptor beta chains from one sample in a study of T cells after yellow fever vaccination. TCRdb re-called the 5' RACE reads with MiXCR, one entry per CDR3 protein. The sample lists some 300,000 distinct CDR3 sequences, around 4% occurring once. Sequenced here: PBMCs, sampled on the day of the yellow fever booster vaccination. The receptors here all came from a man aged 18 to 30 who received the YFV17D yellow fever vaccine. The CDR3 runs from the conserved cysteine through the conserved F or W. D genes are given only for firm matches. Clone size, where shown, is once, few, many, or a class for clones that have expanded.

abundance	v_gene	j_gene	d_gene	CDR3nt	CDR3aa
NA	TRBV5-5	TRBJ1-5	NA	TGTGCCAGCAGCTGGGGGATAGGACTTGGCAATCAGCCCCAGCATTTT	CASSWGIGLGNQPQHF
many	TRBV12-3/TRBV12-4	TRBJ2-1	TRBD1	TGTGCCAGCAGTCCGGGACAGGGGTACAATGAGCAGTTCTTC	CASSPGQGYNEQFF
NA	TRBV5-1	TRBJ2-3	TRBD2	TGCGCCAGCAGCTTCCAGACTAGCGGCGTCACAGATACGCAGTATTTT	CASSFQTSGVTDTQYF
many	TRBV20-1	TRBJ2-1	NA	TGCAGTGTTAAGTCGGGGGTGAGAGAGCAGTTCTTC	CSVKSGVREQFF
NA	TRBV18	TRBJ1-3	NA	TGTGCCAGCTCACCCAGACTGGAAGGGACTGGAAACACCATATATTTT	CASSPRLEGTGNTIYF
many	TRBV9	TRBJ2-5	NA	TGTGCCAGCAGCGCCTCGGGACTTGGGGAGACCCAGTACTTC	CASSASGLGETQYF
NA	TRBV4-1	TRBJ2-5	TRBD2	TGCGCCAGCAGTGGTAGCGGGGGAGAATCAGAAGAGACCCAGTACTTC	CASSGSGGESEETQYF
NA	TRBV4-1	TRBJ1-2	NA	TGCGCCAGCAGCCAAGATCAGACGCGCTACACCTTC	CASSQDQTRYTF
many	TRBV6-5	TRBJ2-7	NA	TGTGCCAGCAGTTACTCGAAGGGTGGCAGTACCTACGAGCAGTACTTC	CASSYSKGGSTYEQYF
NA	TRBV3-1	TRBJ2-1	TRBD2	TGTGCCAGCAGCCAAGAAACTAGCGGGGGGCTCACTACCAATGAGCAGTTCTTC	CASSQETSGGLTTNEQFF
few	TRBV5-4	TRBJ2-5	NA	TGTGCCAGCAGCCCAATACCCGCCCAAGAGACCCAGTACTTC	CASSPIPAQETQYF
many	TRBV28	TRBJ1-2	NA	TGTGCCAGCAGTTCCCGGACAAAGGGGGGCTACACCTTC	CASSSRTKGGYTF
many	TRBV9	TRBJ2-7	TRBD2	TGTGCCAGCAGCGTGGGACTAGCGGCTTACGAGCAGTACTTC	CASSVGLAAYEQYF
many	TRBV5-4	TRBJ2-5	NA	TGTGCCAGCAGCTTGTACGGGACGGGGCAAGAGACCCAGTACTTC	CASSLYGTGQETQYF
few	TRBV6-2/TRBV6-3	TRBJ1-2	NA	TGTGCCAGCAGTTATATCGTCGGGGGCTATGGCTACACCTTC	CASSYIVGGYGYTF
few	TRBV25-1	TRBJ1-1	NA	TGTGCCAGCAGTGAATTCTATGAAGCTTTCTTT	CASSEFYEAFF
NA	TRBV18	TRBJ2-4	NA	TGTGCCAGCTCATCCGAGGGGGGGGCCAAAAACATTCAGTACTTC	CASSSEGGAKNIQYF
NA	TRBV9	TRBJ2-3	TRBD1	TGTGCCAGCAGCGAGGACAGGGACACAGATACGCAGTATTTT	CASSEDRDTDTQYF
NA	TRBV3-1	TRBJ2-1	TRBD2	TGTGCCAGCAGCCAAGAACCTAGCGGGGGGTGGTATGAGCAGTTCTTC	CASSQEPSGGWYEQFF
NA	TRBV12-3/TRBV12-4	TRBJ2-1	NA	TGTGCCAGCAGTTTTGACAAATACAATGAGCAGTTCTTC	CASSFDKYNEQFF
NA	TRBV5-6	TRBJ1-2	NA	TGTGCCAGCAGTCGGCCTATCTGGGGCTACACCTTC	CASSRPIWGYTF
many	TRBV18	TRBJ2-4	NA	TGTGCCAGCTCACCATCGTGGGGGACTGGCAACATTCAGTACTTC	CASSPSWGTGNIQYF
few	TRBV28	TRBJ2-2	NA	TGTGCCAGCAGTTCGCAAACCCCGGGACTCCTCTCCACCGGGGAGCTGTTTTTT	CASSSQTPGLLSTGELFF
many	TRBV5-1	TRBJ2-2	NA	TGCGCCAGCAGCTTGGGAGGTTCGAACACCGGGGAGCTGTTTTTT	CASSLGGSNTGELFF
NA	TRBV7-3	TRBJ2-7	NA	TGTGCCAGCAGCTTTCGGGGTCTGCCCAGCTCCTACGAGCAGTACTTC	CASSFRGLPSSYEQYF
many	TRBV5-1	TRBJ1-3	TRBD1	TGCGCCAGCAGCCCCACAGCGGGACAGGGAGGAAACACCATATATTTT	CASSPTAGQGGNTIYF
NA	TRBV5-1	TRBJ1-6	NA	TGCGCCAGCCGGACAGCTGATAATTCACCCCTCCACTTT	CASRTADNSPLHF
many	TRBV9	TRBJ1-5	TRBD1	TGTGCCAGCAGCCTCGGACAGGGGAGGCAGCCCCAGCATTTT	CASSLGQGRQPQHF
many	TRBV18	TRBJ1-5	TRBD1	TGTGCCAGCTCAGGGACAGATTATCAGCCCCAGCATTTT	CASSGTDYQPQHF
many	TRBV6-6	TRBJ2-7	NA	TGTGCCAGCACCCCAAGTGCCAGCTCCTACGAGCAGTACTTC	CASTPSASSYEQYF
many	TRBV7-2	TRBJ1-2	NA	TGTGCCAGCAGCCAAGGGTACGAAGGCTACACCTTC	CASSQGYEGYTF
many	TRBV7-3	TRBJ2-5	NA	TGTGCCAGCGCGTTGACTGCACAAGAGACCCAGTACTTC	CASALTAQETQYF
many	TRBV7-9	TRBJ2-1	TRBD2	TGTGCCAGCAGCTCGCGAGCGGGGGGGCCGGTCTTC	CASSSRAGGPVF
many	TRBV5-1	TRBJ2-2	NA	TGCGCCAGCAGCTTGTCCTACGGGGGCACCGGGGAGCTGTTTTTT	CASSLSYGGTGELFF
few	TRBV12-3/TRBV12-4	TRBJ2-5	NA	TGTGCCAGCAGTTTCGGGCAGGGGTATGAGACCCAGTACTTC	CASSFGQGYETQYF
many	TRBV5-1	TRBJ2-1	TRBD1	TGCGCCAGCAGCTCGACAGGGGTTGAGGGCAATGAGCAGTTCTTC	CASSSTGVEGNEQFF
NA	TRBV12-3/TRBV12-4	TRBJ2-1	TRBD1	TGTGCCAGCATGTATGGGACAGGGTACAATGAGCAGTTCTTC	CASMYGTGYNEQFF
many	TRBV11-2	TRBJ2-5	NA	TGTGCCAGCAGCTTAGATGGAGGGGGGGCTCAAGAGACCCAGTACTTC	CASSLDGGGAQETQYF
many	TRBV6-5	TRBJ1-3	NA	TGTGCCAGCAGTTACTCACAGGGACACGGAAACACCATATATTTT	CASSYSQGHGNTIYF
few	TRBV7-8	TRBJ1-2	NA	TGTGCCAGCAGCTTACAAGGACATGGCTATGGCTACACCTTC	CASSLQGHGYGYTF
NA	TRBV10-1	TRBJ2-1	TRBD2	TGCGCCAGCAGTATTGGGGCTAGCGGGTTTAATGAGCAGTTCTTC	CASSIGASGFNEQFF
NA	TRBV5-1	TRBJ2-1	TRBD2	TGCGCCAGCAGCTTCTCCACTCTAGCGGGGGGCAACTTCAATGAGCAGTTCTTC	CASSFSTLAGGNFNEQFF
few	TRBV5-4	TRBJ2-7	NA	TGTGCCAGCAGAAGGATAGGCCGCCCATCCTACGAGCAGTACTTC	CASRRIGRPSYEQYF